This TCR beta chain stems from a study of human T cells and chemical hapten exposure. The overall study: Patch testing placed 0.01% DPC on the upper back, with readings at 6 days. Patients, chiefly female, had alopecia areata, totalis or universalis. Study-level points and caveats: Versus controls, significantly more large CDR3 similarity clusters arose from expanded TCRs.

From the RACE reads, TCRdb called clonotypes with MiXCR, one entry per CDR3 protein. The sample shows approximately 77,000 distinct CDR3 sequences, 6% to 9% of them seen only once. The CDR3 is 15 amino acids. V shed 1 base and J 5 bases; nucleotides not matched to a gene: 5. Germline V gene sequence: CDR1 MNHNS, CDR2 SASEGT. The sample holds many counts of this clonotype. Its specificity is unknown. This sample's time point: patch test 1, 2 weeks after DPC sensitization. The sample's treatment: therapeutic diphenylcyclopropenone sensitization with weekly scalp DPC. Prior to application of each patch test, blood was drawn.

This chain connects TRBV6-1 to TRBJ1-2, with TRBD1 identical over 9 bases. The sample here was whole blood, taken in connection with sensitization to the hapten diphenylcyclopropenone (DPC). This TCR was recovered from a woman aged 25 to 45 with alopecia areata. Some clones in this sample may be carry-over from other donors' samples. CDR3 DNA sequence: TGTGCCAGCAGTGAAGACTGGACAGGGGAATATGGCTACACCTTC. This translates into CASSEDWTGEYGYTF.